One and the same sample provided the 15 T cell receptor beta chains below, sequenced in a study of patients and donors after allogeneic stem cell transplantation. TCRdb reprocessed the RT-PCR reads via MiXCR and lists one record per CDR3 protein. The sample includes about a million distinct CDR3 sequences, over 15% of them seen just once. The material sequenced was blood, either unsorted or a sorted T cell fraction (not recorded which). Receptors were obtained from a human donor who was either an allogeneic HSCT recipient or a stem cell or donor lymphocyte infusion donor (not recorded which). It is not recorded whose cells these are; they may come from a transplant donor.

The chain employs TRBV6-2 or TRBV6-3 and TRBJ2-1; 11 bases are shared with TRBD2. There are 16 residues in the CDR3. Looked up from germline, CDR1 is MNHEY and CDR2 is SVGEGT. With 4 bases clipped from V and 2 bases from J, the junction kept 4 bases outside the gene matches. The DNA of the CDR3 is TGTGCCAGCAGTTTCCTTAGCGGGGGGGCCTACAATGAGCAGTTCTTC. Amino acids: CASSFLSGGAYNEQFF.

This chain links TRBV20-1 with TRBJ2-5; 7 bases line up with TRBD2. The V and J ends lost 3 bases and 2 bases, in that order; junction bases with no gene match: 6. Germline V gene lookup returns CDR1 DFQATT and CDR2 SNEGSKA (reference sequence). This CDR3 spans 14 amino acids. CDR3 sequence: CSASAASGQETQYF. DNA for the CDR3: TGCAGTGCTAGTGCGGCTAGCGGACAAGAGACCCAGTACTTC.

The gene calls are TRBV6-2 or TRBV6-3 and TRBJ2-5, with 9 nucleotides matching TRBD1. The ends lost 6 bases at V and 4 bases at J; junction bases unmatched: 12. The CDR3 is made up of 16 amino acids. The germline V gene has CDR1 MNHEY and CDR2 SVGEGT. As DNA, the CDR3 is TGTGCCAGCAGCCAGATAACAGGGGGCGCGCCAGAGACCCAGTACTTC. Residues: CASSQITGGAPETQYF.

This clonotype was observed a few times. CDR3 bases: TGTGCCAGCAGCCAAGATAAACGGGGCACCGGGGAGCTGTTTTTT. It yields the protein CASSQDKRGTGELFF. The gene calls are TRBV3-1 and TRBJ2-2, with a tentative D call TRBD2 (5 bases). V gave up 0 bases and J gave up 4 bases, with 9 bases separating them. Germline V gene data show CDR1 as LGHDT and CDR2 as YNNKEL (reference sequence). The CDR3 loop spans 15 amino acids.

A few counts support this clonotype. The rearrangement links TRBV28 to TRBJ2-7; 7 bases map to TRBD1. The CDR3 extends over 15 amino acids. Trimming cost V 5 bases and J 2 bases; bases outside gene matches: 9. CDR1 is MDHEN and CDR2 is SYDVKM in the germline V gene. CDR3 bases: TGTGCCAGCAGTCAACAGGGGATAGGGACCTACGAGCAGTACTTC. Protein sequence: CASSQQGIGTYEQYF.

This clonotype was detected a few times. This chain uses TRBV6-2 or TRBV6-3 with TRBJ2-1; the D gene could be TRBD1 or TRBD2 (7 bases each). The CDR3 has 13 residues. Germline V gene data show CDR1 as MNHEY and CDR2 as SVGEGT. V lost 5 bases to trimming and J lost 12 bases, with 17 bases between them. The CDR3 DNA reads TGTGCCAGCAGTCTTAACCCAGGGGGGGGGCAGTTCTTC. Amino acid sequence: CASSLNPGGGQFF.

This clonotype was counted a few times. The V and J genes are TRBV11-3 and TRBJ1-2, with 8 positions matching TRBD1. The V segment lost 5 bases and the J segment 8 bases; nucleotides outside the gene matches: 13. The CDR3 has 15 amino acids. Germline V gene sequence: CDR1 SGHNT, CDR2 YENEEA. For the CDR3, the DNA is TGTGCCAGCAGCGGACGGACAGGGACGGAAAGGGGCTACACCTTC. Protein: CASSGRTGTERGYTF.

The chain combines TRBV20-1 with TRBJ1-1; D is ambiguous. Germline V gene lookup returns CDR1 DFQATT and CDR2 SNEGSKA (reference sequence). There are 11 residues in the CDR3. V was pared by 8 bases and J by 11 bases, with 18 bases between. The CDR3 nucleotides are TGCAGTCCCGGTCCCGAATTGGGGGCTTTCTTT. It yields the protein CSPGPELGAFF.

The chain links TRBV3-1 to TRBJ2-3; 7 bases agree with TRBD2. Germline V CDR1 and CDR2: LGHDT, YNNKEL (reference sequence). Trimming at V came to 4 bases and at J to 3 bases, leaving 10 bases not matched to a gene. The CDR3 is 16 residues long. The CDR3 DNA reads TGTGCCAGCAGCCTCAGACCAGCGGGAACAACAGATACGCAGTATTTT. Amino acids: CASSLRPAGTTDTQYF.

The chain uses TRBV18 and TRBJ1-5, with TRBD1 matching 12 bases. The CDR3 covers 16 residues. Looked up from germline, CDR1 is KGHSH and CDR2 is LQKENI. Trimming cost V 3 bases and J 7 bases; bases outside gene matches: 7. The CDR3 nucleotides read TGTGCCAGCTCACCCACCGGGACAGGGGGCTTACAGCCCCAGCATTTT. Its protein product is CASSPTGTGGLQPQHF.

This clonotype showed up many times. Germline and junction disagree at one end, which may indicate a read error. The chain combines TRBV5-1 with TRBJ2-5; TRBD1 might be the D (6 bases). CDR1 is SGHRS and CDR2 is YFSETQ in the germline V gene. CDR3 length: 13 residues. The CDR3 nucleotides read TGTGCCAGCAGTCTACAAGGGGGAGAGACCCAGTACTTC. It is translated as CASSLQGGETQYF.

V is TRBV20-1 and J is TRBJ2-3; the match to TRBD1 covers 9 bases. The J segment lost 5 bases and the V segment lost 3 bases, leaving 9 bases of the junction unmatched. CDR1 is DFQATT and CDR2 is SNEGSKA in the germline V gene (reference sequence). The CDR3 has 15 amino acids. CDR3 sequence (DNA): TGCAGTGCTAGCGGACCGACAGGGGGTGGAGATACGCAGTATTTT. It codes for CSASGPTGGGDTQYF.

In this sample, this clonotype turned up once. The chain couples TRBV6-1 to TRBJ2-7; TRBD1 agrees at 8 bases. The CDR3 has 15 amino acids. V was clipped by 9 bases and J by 6 bases; unmatched bases: 16. The germline CDR1 and CDR2 sequences are MNHNS and SASEGT. CDR3 nucleotide sequence: TGTGCCAGTAGCCGCATCCCTGACAGGGGAGGCGAGCAGTACTTC. As protein: CASSRIPDRGGEQYF.

V gene TRBV6-1 combines with J gene TRBJ1-5; the D gene is possibly TRBD1 (6 bases). CDR1 and CDR2 (germline): MNHNS, SASEGT. The germline V and J ends were trimmed by 7 bases and 1 base, with 14 bases remaining between them. This CDR3 has 15 residues. CDR3 residues: CASKPQGGSNQPQHF. The CDR3 coding sequence is TGTGCCAGCAAACCACAGGGTGGAAGCAATCAGCCCCAGCATTTT.

The chain links TRBV20-1 to TRBJ2-1; the match to TRBD1 covers 8 bases. Germline V lookup: CDR1 DFQATT, CDR2 SNEGSKA (reference sequence). CDR3 length: 16 amino acids. Germline trimming cut 3 bases from V and 0 bases from J; bases unmatched to any gene: 7. In DNA form, the CDR3 reads TGCAGTGCTAGCCAATTTACAGGGGGCTCCTACAATGAGCAGTTCTTC. It codes for CSASQFTGGSYNEQFF.